The rows below give T cell receptor beta chains drawn from one sample of a study of blood T cell repertoires in COVID-19. Here immunoSEQ multiplex PCR was the method, and the copy in TCRdb shows in-frame clones only, minus some. There are about 210,000 clones in the sample; roughly 80% occur only once, and 7.8% lies in the top ten. Material: peripheral blood. The receptors were sampled from a woman of 80 years or more with COVID-19, enrolled during active disease. CDR3s include the opening cysteine and the closing phenylalanine or tryptophan. A D gene is named only where the DNA matches it firmly.

v_call	d_call	j_call	cdr3_aa	cdr3_nt
TRBV5-4	NA	TRBJ2-3	CASSPPGSGSDTQYF	TGTGCCAGCAGCCCCCCGGGAAGCGGTTCCGATACGCAGTATTTT
TRBV11-2	NA	TRBJ2-3	CASSPGSAAGLNTQYF	TGTGCCAGCAGCCCCGGAAGTGCGGCGGGGTTGAATACGCAGTATTTT
TRBV5-1	TRBD1	TRBJ1-1	CASSPDRAVGTEAFF	TGCGCCAGCAGCCCTGACAGGGCAGTCGGCACTGAAGCTTTCTTT
TRBV10-2	TRBD1	TRBJ1-3	CASRDRVAGNTIYF	TGCGCCAGCCGAGACAGGGTTGCTGGAAACACCATATATTTT
TRBV5-1	NA	TRBJ1-1	CASSLGTEWGTEAFF	TGCGCCAGCAGCTTGGGGACAGAGTGGGGTACTGAAGCTTTCTTT
TRBV24-1	NA	TRBJ2-5	CATSRQGGGETQYF	TGTGCCACCAGTCGACAGGGTGGAGGGGAGACCCAGTACTTC
TRBV10-3	NA	TRBJ1-1	CAISTRGSTEAFF	TGTGCCATCAGCACCCGGGGGAGCACTGAAGCTTTCTTT
TRBV4-2	NA	TRBJ2-3	CASSQGIAEADTQYF	TGTGCCAGCAGCCAAGGAATTGCGGAGGCGGATACGCAGTATTTT
TRBV28	NA	TRBJ1-2	CASSYQGYRYTF	TGTGCCAGCAGTTATCAGGGTTATCGCTACACCTTC
TRBV5-8	TRBD1	TRBJ1-4	CASLDRGQGASEKLFF	TGTGCCAGCCTGGACCGTGGACAGGGGGCTTCTGAAAAACTGTTTTTT
TRBV29-1	NA	TRBJ2-2	CSALSRGSNTGELFF	TGCAGCGCCCTCTCCCGGGGATCGAACACCGGGGAGCTGTTTTTT
TRBV19	TRBD1	TRBJ1-2	CASSTQPDRAGGYTF	TGTGCCAGTAGTACCCAACCGGACAGGGCTGGTGGCTACACCTTC
TRBV9	TRBD2	TRBJ2-2	CASSIGLAGGVAGELFF	TGTGCCAGCAGCATCGGGCTAGCGGGAGGGGTGGCCGGGGAGCTGTTTTTT
TRBV19	TRBD2	TRBJ2-1	CASAAPSGGHNGEQFF	TGTGCCAGCGCCGCCCCTAGCGGGGGGCACAATGGTGAGCAGTTCTTC
TRBV18	NA	TRBJ1-5	CASSQGGSNQPQHF	TGTGCCAGCTCCCAGGGTGGGAGCAATCAGCCCCAGCATTTT
TRBV4-1	TRBD2	TRBJ2-6	CASSQVLAGGLSSGANVLTF	TGCGCCAGCAGCCAAGTCCTAGCGGGGGGCCTAAGCTCTGGGGCCAACGTCCTGACTTTC
TRBV10-3	NA	TRBJ2-7	CAINHRDSYEQYF	TGTGCCATCAACCACAGGGACTCCTACGAGCAGTACTTC
TRBV6-5	TRBD2	TRBJ2-3	CASSSQAGGTVDTQYF	TGTGCCAGCAGTTCCCAAGCGGGGGGAACGGTAGATACGCAGTATTTT
TRBV7-9	TRBD1	TRBJ1-4	CASSYKIQGANEKLFF	TGTGCCAGCAGCTACAAAATACAGGGGGCAAATGAAAAACTGTTTTTT
TRBV7-9	TRBD1	TRBJ2-3	CASSLGTGLTDTQYF	TGTGCCAGCAGTTTGGGGACAGGGCTCACAGATACGCAGTATTTT
TRBV1	NA	TRBJ2-1	CTSSQEWRVAGDHNNEQFF	TGCACCAGCAGCCAAGAATGGAGGGTAGCGGGAGATCATAACAATGAGCAGTTCTTC
TRBV29-1	NA	TRBJ2-7	CSVDDVGTYEQYF	TGCAGCGTTGATGATGTCGGGACCTACGAGCAGTACTTC
TRBV5-1	NA	TRBJ1-6	CASSGGVAKNSPLHF	TGCGCCAGCAGCGGCGGGGTCGCAAAAAACTCACCCCTCCACTTT
TRBV10-3	NA	TRBJ2-5	CAISGGGSETQYF	TGTGCCATCAGTGGCGGAGGGTCGGAGACCCAGTACTTC
TRBV3-1/TRBV3-2	NA	TRBJ1-1	CASSQGTLSGTEAFF	TGTGCCAGCAGCCAAGGGACACTCTCTGGCACTGAAGCTTTCTTT
TRBV11-3	NA	TRBJ2-4	CASSLGPGEGAKNIQYF	TGTGCCAGCAGCTTAGGTCCCGGGGAAGGGGCCAAAAACATTCAGTACTTC
TRBV7-7	TRBD2	TRBJ2-1	CASSPTAGASHNEQFF	TGTGCTAGCAGCCCCACAGCGGGGGCCTCCCACAATGAGCAGTTCTTC
TRBV18	NA	TRBJ1-2	CASSPAQGHGYTF	TGTGCCAGCTCACCAGCCCAGGGTCATGGCTACACCTTC
TRBV2	TRBD2	TRBJ2-5	CASILQVGGGGETQYF	TGTGCCAGCATCCTCCAAGTGGGTGGCGGGGGAGAGACCCAGTACTTC
TRBV9	TRBD2	TRBJ2-7	CASSPTSGPYEQYF	TGTGCCAGCAGCCCCACTAGCGGTCCCTACGAGCAGTACTTC
TRBV6-1	NA	TRBJ1-6	CASSEEGVNNSPLHF	TGTGCCAGCAGTGAAGAGGGAGTAAATAATTCACCCCTCCACTTT
TRBV11-2	TRBD1	TRBJ2-5	CASSSNPGQQETQYF	TGTGCCAGCAGCTCCAACCCGGGACAGCAAGAGACCCAGTACTTC
TRBV4-1	TRBD1	TRBJ2-1	CASSSTGQGTYNEQFF	TGCGCCAGCAGCTCGACGGGACAGGGTACCTACAATGAGCAGTTCTTC
TRBV6-5	NA	TRBJ1-1	CASRDPTLNTEAFF	TGTGCCAGCAGGGATCCGACACTGAACACTGAAGCTTTCTTT
TRBV6-5	TRBD2	TRBJ2-1	CASTTTGGLYNEQFF	TGTGCCAGCACCACTACGGGGGGACTCTACAATGAGCAGTTCTTC
TRBV21-1	NA	TRBJ1-1	CASNPDRAATEAFF	TGTGCCAGCAATCCGGACAGGGCGGCCACTGAAGCTTTCTTT
TRBV7-2	NA	TRBJ2-2	CASSTGQLRTVTGELFF	TGTGCCAGCAGCACCGGACAGCTCAGGACGGTCACCGGGGAGCTGTTTTTT
TRBV18	NA	TRBJ1-2	CASSPVVGGDYGYTF	TGTGCCAGCTCACCCGTCGTTGGCGGCGACTATGGCTACACCTTC
TRBV5-1	TRBD1	TRBJ1-3	CASSLGQGADTIYF	TGCGCCAGCAGCTTGGGTCAGGGGGCTGACACCATATATTTT
TRBV27	TRBD1	TRBJ1-1	CAGRTGERVFF	TGTGCCGGACGAACAGGGGAAAGGGTTTTCTTT
TRBV6-4	TRBD1	TRBJ1-2	CASSARTGGDSFGYTF	TGTGCCAGCAGTGCCCGGACAGGGGGCGACAGTTTCGGCTACACCTTC
TRBV5-1	NA	TRBJ2-2	CASSLAAFGGELFF	TGCGCCAGCAGCTTGGCCGCGTTCGGCGGGGAGCTGTTTTTT
TRBV2	NA	TRBJ1-6	CASTGDSSYNSPLHF	TGTGCCAGCACGGGAGACAGCTCCTATAATTCACCCCTCCACTTT
TRBV6-5	TRBD1	TRBJ2-5	CASSYEQGAGETQYF	TGTGCCAGCAGTTACGAACAGGGGGCGGGAGAGACCCAGTACTTC
TRBV10-3	NA	TRBJ2-1	CAFAGKDFSPLF	TGTGCCTTCGCGGGGAAGGACTTCTCACCCCTCTTC
TRBV7-9	NA	TRBJ2-7	CASSLRGGSGGEQYF	TGTGCCAGCAGCTTAAGGGGGGGCTCCGGAGGTGAGCAGTACTTC
TRBV28	NA	TRBJ1-2	CASSLNRGRGYGYTF	TGTGCCAGCAGTTTAAATCGTGGGAGAGGCTATGGCTACACCTTC